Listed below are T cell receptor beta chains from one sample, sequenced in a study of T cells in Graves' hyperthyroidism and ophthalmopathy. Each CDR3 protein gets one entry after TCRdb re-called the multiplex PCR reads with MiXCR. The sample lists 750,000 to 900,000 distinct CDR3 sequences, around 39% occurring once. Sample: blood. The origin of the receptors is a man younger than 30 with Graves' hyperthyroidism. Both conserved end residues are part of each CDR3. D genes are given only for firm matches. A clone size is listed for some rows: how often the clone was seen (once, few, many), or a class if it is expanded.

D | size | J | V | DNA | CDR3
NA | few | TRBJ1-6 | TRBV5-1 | TGCGCCAGCAGCTTGGCTGGAGTTAGGCATAATTCACCCCTCCACTTT | CASSLAGVRHNSPLHF
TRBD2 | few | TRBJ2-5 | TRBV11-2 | TGTGCCAGCAGCTCAGTAGCGGGAGATATGAATAGGGAGACCCAGTACTTC | CASSSVAGDMNRETQYF
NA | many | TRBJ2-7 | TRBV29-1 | TGCAGCGTTGAAAGGGGATCCTACGAGCAGTACTTC | CSVERGSYEQYF
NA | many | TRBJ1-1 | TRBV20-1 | TGCAGTGCTAGAGTTCCAGGGCGGGCCACTGAAGCTTTCTTT | CSARVPGRATEAFF
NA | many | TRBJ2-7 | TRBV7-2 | TGTGCCAGCAGAAGCGGACTGGCCTCCTACGAGCAGTACTTC | CASRSGLASYEQYF
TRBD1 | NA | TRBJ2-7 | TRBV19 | TGTGCCACCAGGGACAGGGAGGCCTACGAGCAGTACTTC | CATRDREAYEQYF
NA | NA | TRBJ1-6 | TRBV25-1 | TGTGCCAGCAGCCGGTCCTCAGGAAATTCACCCCTCCACTTT | CASSRSSGNSPLHF
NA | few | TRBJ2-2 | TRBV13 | TGTGCCAGCAGCCTATTAGCGGTGAACACCGGGGAGCTGTTTTTT | CASSLLAVNTGELFF
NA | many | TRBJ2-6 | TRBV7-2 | TGTGCCAGCAGCCCGGGGCTGTTCGGTCGGGCTGGGGCCAACGTCCTGACTTTC | CASSPGLFGRAGANVLTF
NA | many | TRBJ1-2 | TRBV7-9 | TGTGCCAGCAGCCTGACAAACTATGGCTACACCTTC | CASSLTNYGYTF
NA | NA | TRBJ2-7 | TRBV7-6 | TGTGCCAGCAACCAACCTCGGGAATCAGTGTACTTC | CASNQPRESVYF
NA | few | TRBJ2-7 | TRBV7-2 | TGTGCCAGCAGCTTAGGACCCGGGGGCGAGCAGTACTTC | CASSLGPGGEQYF
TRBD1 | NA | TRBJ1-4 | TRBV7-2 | TGTGCCAGCAGCCCGACAGGGGGCGCGGCGGCCCTGTTTTTT | CASSPTGGAAALFF
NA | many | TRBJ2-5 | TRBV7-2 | TGTGCCAGCAGCCGGGACATTCAAGAGACCCAGTACTTC | CASSRDIQETQYF
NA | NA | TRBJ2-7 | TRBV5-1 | TGCGCCAGCAGCGTTGGTCTTCTTTACGAGCAGTACTTC | CASSVGLLYEQYF